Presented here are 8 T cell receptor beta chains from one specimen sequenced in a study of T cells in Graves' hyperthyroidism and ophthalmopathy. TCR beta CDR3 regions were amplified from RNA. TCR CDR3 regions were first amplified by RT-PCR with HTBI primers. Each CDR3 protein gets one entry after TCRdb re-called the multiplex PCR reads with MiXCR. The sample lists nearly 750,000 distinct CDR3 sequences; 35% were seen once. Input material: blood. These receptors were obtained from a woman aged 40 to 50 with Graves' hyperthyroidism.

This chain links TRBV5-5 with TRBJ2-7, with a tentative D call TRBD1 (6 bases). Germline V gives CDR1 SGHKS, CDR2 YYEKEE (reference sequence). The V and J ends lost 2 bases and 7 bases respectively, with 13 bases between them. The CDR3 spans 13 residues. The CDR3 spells CASSLRDTVEQYF. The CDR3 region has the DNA TGTGCCAGCAGCTTACGGGACACTGTTGAGCAGTACTTC.

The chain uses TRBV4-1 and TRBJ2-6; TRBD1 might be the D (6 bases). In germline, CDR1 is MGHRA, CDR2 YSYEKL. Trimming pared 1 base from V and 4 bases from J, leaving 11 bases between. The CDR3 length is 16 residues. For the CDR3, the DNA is TGCGCCAGCAGCCAAGTTACAGGGAACGGGGCCAACGTCCTGACTTTC. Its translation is CASSQVTGNGANVLTF.

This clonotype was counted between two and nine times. The CDR3 nucleotides read TGTGCCAGCAGTTTGCGAGGGGATGGGGCTTTCTTT. Translation gives CASSLRGDGAFF. This rearrangement joins TRBV12-3 or TRBV12-4 to TRBJ1-1; maybe TRBD1 (5 bases). V was pared by 3 bases and J by 11 bases, with 13 bases between. The CDR3 runs 12 residues.

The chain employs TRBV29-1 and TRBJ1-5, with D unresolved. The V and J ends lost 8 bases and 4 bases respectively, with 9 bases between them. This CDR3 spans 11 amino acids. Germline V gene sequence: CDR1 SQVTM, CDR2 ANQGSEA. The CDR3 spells CSSYWNQPQHF. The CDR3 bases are TGCAGCAGTTACTGGAATCAGCCCCAGCATTTT.

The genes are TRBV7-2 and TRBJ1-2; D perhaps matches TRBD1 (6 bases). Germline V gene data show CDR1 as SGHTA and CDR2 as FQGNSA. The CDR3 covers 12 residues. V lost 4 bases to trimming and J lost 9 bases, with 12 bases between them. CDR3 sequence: CASSSNRESYTF. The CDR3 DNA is TGTGCCAGCAGCTCGAACAGGGAGAGCTACACCTTC.

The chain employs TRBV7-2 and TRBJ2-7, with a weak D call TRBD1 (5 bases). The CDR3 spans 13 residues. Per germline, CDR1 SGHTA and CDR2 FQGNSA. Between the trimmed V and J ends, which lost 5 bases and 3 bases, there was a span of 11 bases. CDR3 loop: CASSRTYYYEQYF. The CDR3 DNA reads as TGTGCCAGCAGCCGGACATATTACTACGAGCAGTACTTC.

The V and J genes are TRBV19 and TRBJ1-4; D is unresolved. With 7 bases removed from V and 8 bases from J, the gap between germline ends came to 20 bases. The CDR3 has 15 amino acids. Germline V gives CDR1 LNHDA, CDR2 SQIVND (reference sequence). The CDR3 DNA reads TGTGCCAGTAACCTTGAGGGCAGCGAGGGCGAAAAACTGTTTTTT. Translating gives CASNLEGSEGEKLFF.

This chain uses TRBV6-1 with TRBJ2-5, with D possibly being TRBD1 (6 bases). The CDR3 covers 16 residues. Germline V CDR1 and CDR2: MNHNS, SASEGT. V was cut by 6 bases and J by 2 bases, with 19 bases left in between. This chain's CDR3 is CASRHGFRTAQETQYF. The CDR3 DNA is TGTGCCAGCAGACACGGGTTTAGGACAGCACAAGAGACCCAGTACTTC.